This T cell receptor (delta chain) was observed in a study of gamma-delta T cells after stem cell transplantation. The CDR3 totals 18 residues. Unmatched junction bases numbered 11, after V lost 7 bases and J lost 2 bases. Germline V gene data show CDR1 as GEAIGNYY and CDR2 as EKD. TCRdb called clones anew from the RT-PCR reads with CATT. The sample includes about 1,700 delta-chain clones, approximately 15% of them seen just once. This clone showed up just a few times. This sequence is one base from a far larger clone and is likely a read error. The same CDR3 can be traced to other DNA sequences in this sample.

The sequenced sample consisted of gamma-delta T cells. This chain joins TRDV2 and TRDJ3, with 9 bases identical to TRDD3. The receptor was derived from a human donor. It is not recorded whose cells these are; they may come from a transplant donor. Here the CDR3 DNA reads TGTGCCTGCGAATCCGTACTGGGGGACGCCTGGGACACCCGACAGATGTTTTTC. Translated: CACESVLGDAWDTRQMFF.